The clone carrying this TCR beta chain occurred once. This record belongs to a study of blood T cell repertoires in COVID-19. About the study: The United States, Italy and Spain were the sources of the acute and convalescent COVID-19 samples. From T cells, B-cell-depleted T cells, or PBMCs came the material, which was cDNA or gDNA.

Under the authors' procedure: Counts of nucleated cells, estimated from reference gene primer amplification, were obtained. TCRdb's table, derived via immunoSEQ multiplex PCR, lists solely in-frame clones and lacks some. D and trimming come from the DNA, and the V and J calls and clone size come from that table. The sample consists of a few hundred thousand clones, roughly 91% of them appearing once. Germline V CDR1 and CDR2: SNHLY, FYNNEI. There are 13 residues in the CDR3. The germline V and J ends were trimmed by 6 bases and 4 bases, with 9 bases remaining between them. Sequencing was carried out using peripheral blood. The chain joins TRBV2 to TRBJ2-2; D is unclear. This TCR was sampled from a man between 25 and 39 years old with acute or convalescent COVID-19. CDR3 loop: CASRGDSTGELFF. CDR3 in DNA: TGTGCCAGCAGAGGAGATTCCACCGGGGAGCTGTTTTTT. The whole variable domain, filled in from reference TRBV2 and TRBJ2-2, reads EPEVTQTPSHQVTQMGQEVILRCVPISNHLYFYWYRQILGQKVEFLVSFYNNEISEKSEIFDDQFSVERPDGSNFTLKIRSTKLEDSAMYFCASRGDSTGELFFGEGSRLTVL.